This T cell receptor (beta chain) comes out of a study of blood T cell repertoires in COVID-19. The V and J ends lost 1 base and 0 bases respectively, with 9 bases between them. The germline CDR1 and CDR2 sequences are LNHNV and YYDKDF (reference sequence). The CDR3 runs 16 residues. Using immunoSEQ multiplex PCR, the repertoire was profiled, and TCRdb retains in-frame clones only, with some absent. The sample holds 120,000 to 150,000 clones, over 75% seen once. The clonotype was recovered from a woman aged 55-70 years with COVID-19, enrolled during active disease. Sequences were obtained from peripheral blood. The chain has TRBV15 and TRBJ1-4, with D maybe TRBD1 (6 bases). The CDR3 here is CATSRVRTATNEKLFF. The CDR3 DNA is TGTGCCACCAGCAGAGTTCGGACAGCAACTAATGAAAAACTGTTTTTT.